These 25 T cell receptor beta chains originate from one sample sequenced in a study of OX40 agonist ivuxolimab in advanced cancers. The protocol was immunoSEQ multiplex PCR, while the TCRdb copy is restricted to in-frame clones and leaves out a portion. Of some 25,000 clones listed, roughly 71% are singletons. The specimen comprised CD4+ or CD8+ T cells sorted from blood, sampled in a trial of the OX40 agonist ivuxolimab. The receptors come from an adult with an advanced solid tumor such as melanoma, head and neck, liver or kidney cancer.

The chain uses TRBV28 and TRBJ2-1, with D maybe TRBD2 (6 bases). The CDR3 runs to 15 residues. V was cut by 8 bases and J by 9 bases, with 23 bases left in between. CDR1 is MDHEN and CDR2 is SYDVKM in the germline V gene. CDR3 region: CASSRGSGPWSEQFF. The CDR3 nucleotides are TGTGCCAGCTCACGGGGGAGCGGTCCTTGGAGTGAGCAGTTCTTC.

The chain employs TRBV5-1 and TRBJ2-5; D is possibly TRBD1 or TRBD2 (5 bases each). V was trimmed by 6 bases and J by 11 bases, leaving 17 bases between them. The length of the CDR3 is 12 residues. The germline V gene encodes CDR1 SGHRS and CDR2 YFSETQ. The CDR3 coding sequence is TGCGCCAGCACCCACGACCAAGGGGAGCAGTACTTC. Its protein is CASTHDQGEQYF. Based on the CDR3 plus reference TRBV5-1 and TRBJ2-5, the full variable domain is KAGVTQTPRYLIKTRGQQVTLSCSPISGHRSVSWYQQTPGQGLQFLFEYFSETQRNKGNFPGRFSGRQFSNSRSEMNVSTLELGDSALYLCASTHDQGEQYFGPGTRLLVL.

This chain uses TRBV9 with TRBJ1-1, with 8 positions matching TRBD1. Germline trimming cut 4 bases from V and 4 bases from J; bases unmatched to any gene: 6. The germline gives CDR1 SGDLS, CDR2 YYNGEE. The CDR3 covers 14 residues. This chain's CDR3 is CASSLRTGSTEAFF. CDR3 bases: TGTGCCAGCAGCCTACGGACAGGGTCCACTGAAGCTTTCTTT.

The chain recombines TRBV27 with TRBJ2-1; D possibly corresponds to TRBD2 (5 bases). Trimming removed 6 bases from V and 9 bases from J, with 27 bases in between. Germline CDR1 and CDR2: MNHEY and SMNVEV (reference sequence). This CDR3 spans 17 amino acids. For the CDR3, the DNA is TGTGCCAGCAGCGCCGCCTCCGGGAACCTACTTTATGGTGAGCAGTTCTTC. Amino acids: CASSAASGNLLYGEQFF.

The chain has TRBV4-3 and TRBJ1-2; D is unclear. Germline CDR1 LGHNA, CDR2 YSLEER. The V end lost 5 bases, the J end lost 5 bases, and 18 bases lay between the germline ends. The CDR3 runs to 15 residues. The CDR3 spells CASSFTEGGLYGYTF. CDR3 sequence (DNA): TGCGCCAGCAGCTTCACAGAGGGCGGGCTTTATGGCTACACCTTC.

The chain carries TRBV6-1 and TRBJ1-1; 9 nucleotides line up with TRBD1. Germline V gene lookup returns CDR1 MNHNS and CDR2 SASEGT. The CDR3 is 15 residues long. The ends lost 4 bases at V and 6 bases at J; junction bases unmatched: 9. For the CDR3, the DNA is TGTGCCAGCAGTGTCATACAGGGGGCACTTCCTGAAGCTTTCTTT. Translated: CASSVIQGALPEAFF.

The V gene is TRBV30, the J gene TRBJ2-3; D gene uncertain. Germline V gene data show CDR1 as GTSNPN and CDR2 as SVGIG (reference sequence). CDR3 length: 12 residues. Trimming removed 0 bases from V and 9 bases from J, with 10 bases in between. The CDR3 loop reads CAWSVLQRTQYF. CDR3 nucleotides: TGTGCCTGGAGTGTACTCCAGAGGACGCAGTATTTT.

The chain has TRBV4-3 and TRBJ2-1, with 8 bases fitting TRBD2. The V and J ends lost 0 bases and 4 bases, in that order; junction bases with no gene match: 5. Germline V CDR1 and CDR2: LGHNA, YSLEER. The CDR3 covers 16 residues. This chain's CDR3 is CASSQEGAGGYNEQFF. The CDR3 DNA reads TGCGCCAGCAGCCAAGAGGGGGCGGGAGGATACAATGAGCAGTTCTTC.

For the CDR3, the DNA is TGTGCCAGTAGGGGGTTCTCCGGGACTAGCAGGTATGAGCAGTTCTTC. Translated: CASRGFSGTSRYEQFF. The rearrangement joins TRBV19 to TRBJ2-1, with 9 bases aligning to TRBD2. Germline V gene lookup returns CDR1 LNHDA and CDR2 SQIVND (reference sequence). The CDR3 totals 16 residues. J was trimmed by 8 bases and V by 6 bases; bases with no gene match: 14.

The sample holds one count of this clone. V usage is TRBV30 and J usage is TRBJ2-6; D not resolved. From germline, CDR1 is GTSNPN and CDR2 SVGIG (reference sequence). This CDR3 is built from 15 residues. V shed 3 bases and J shed 0 bases, with 9 bases lying between them. CDR3 in amino acids: CAWSPPNSGANVLTF. CDR3 nucleotide sequence: TGTGCCTGGAGCCCCCCAAACTCTGGGGCCAACGTCCTGACTTTC.

This clone was picked up one time. The chain couples TRBV4-3 to TRBJ1-1, with D tentatively TRBD1 (5 bases). V lost 4 bases to trimming and J lost 6 bases, with 12 bases between them. The CDR3 spans 13 residues. Germline CDR1 and CDR2: LGHNA and YSLEER. CDR3 nucleotides: TGCGCCAGCAGCCGGGGCCCGAGGGCTGAAGCTTTCTTT. It codes for CASSRGPRAEAFF.

In DNA form, the CDR3 reads TGTGCCAGCAGTTACGGGTCGCAGAGTCGAGATGGCTACACCTTC. Its protein product is CASSYGSQSRDGYTF. The chain joins TRBV6-6 to TRBJ1-2; D is unresolved. The CDR3 contains 15 residues. Trimming removed 2 bases from V and 6 bases from J, with 16 bases in between. Germline V CDR1 and CDR2: MNHNY, SVGAGI (reference sequence).

This clone was observed a handful of times. The chain combines TRBV29-1 with TRBJ2-7; D may be TRBD1 (5 bases). There are 13 residues in the CDR3. CDR1 SQVTM and CDR2 ANQGSEA come from the germline V gene. Trimming left V 7 bases short and J 7 bases short, with 20 bases between. CDR3 nucleotide sequence: TGCAGCGGTTCTCCGGGTCCCTCAGGGGAGCAGTACTTC. Its translation: CSGSPGPSGEQYF.

J is TRBJ1-6 and V is TRBV27; D remains unclear. This CDR3 is built from 14 residues. Per the germline V gene, CDR1 is MNHEY and CDR2 is SMNVEV (reference sequence). Trimming stripped 3 bases from V and 7 bases from J, with 10 bases between. CDR3 DNA sequence: TGTGCCAGCAGTTTGGTGATGGTAAATTCACCCCTCCACTTT. Translated: CASSLVMVNSPLHF.

The V gene is TRBV7-9, the J gene TRBJ1-4, with D possibly being TRBD1 (5 bases). Germline values: CDR1 SEHNR, CDR2 FQNEAQ (reference sequence). CDR3 length: 14 residues. Trimming stripped 1 base from V and 7 bases from J, with 10 bases between. The CDR3 bases are TGTGCCAGCAGCTTAGGGGGCACGGTTGAAAAACTGTTTTTT. Amino acids: CASSLGGTVEKLFF.

The rearrangement joins TRBV30 to TRBJ2-7, with D hard to call. Looked up from germline, CDR1 is GTSNPN and CDR2 is SVGIG (reference sequence). Trimming shortened V by 3 bases and J by 2 bases, and 8 bases separated the two germline ends. The CDR3 totals 12 residues. The CDR3 nucleotides are TGTGCCTGGAGCGCAGGCCCCTACGAGCAGTACTTC. It codes for CAWSAGPYEQYF.

V and J are TRBV28 and TRBJ1-5; D gene uncertain. CDR1 is MDHEN and CDR2 is SYDVKM in the germline V gene. The CDR3 is 16 residues long. V lost 6 bases to trimming and J lost 0 bases, with 15 bases between them. CDR3 in DNA: TGTGCCAGCAGCCCCCCCGTGGGAAATAGCAATCAGCCCCAGCATTTT. It translates to CASSPPVGNSNQPQHF. The full variable domain, rest sourced from reference TRBV28 and TRBJ1-5, is DVKVTQSSRYLVKRTGEKVFLECVQDMDHENMFWYRQDPGLGLRLIYFSYDVKMKEKGDIPEGYSVSREKKERFSLILESASTNQTSMYLCASSPPVGNSNQPQHFGDGTRLSIL.

The chain links TRBV6-4 to TRBJ1-1, with 9 bases that match TRBD1. The V gene end was trimmed by 6 bases and the J gene end by 7 bases; junction bases not matched to a gene: 9. Per germline, CDR1 MRHNA and CDR2 SNTAGT. The CDR3 is 14 residues long. In DNA form, the CDR3 reads TGTGCCAGCAGAGCGACAGGGGGGCCCTTTGAAGCTTTCTTT. It is translated as CASRATGGPFEAFF.

In its sample, this clone was seen once. The J gene is TRBJ2-1, the V gene TRBV28; 7 nucleotides match TRBD1. Trimming removed 1 base from V and 3 bases from J; junction bases left unmatched: 3. Looked up from germline, CDR1 is MDHEN and CDR2 is SYDVKM. This CDR3 is 15 amino acids long. The CDR3 protein is CASSLFQGDYNEQFF. As DNA, the CDR3 is TGTGCCAGCAGTTTATTTCAGGGGGACTACAATGAGCAGTTCTTC.

The chain joins TRBV20-1 to TRBJ2-5; D gene ambiguous. CDR1 DFQATT and CDR2 SNEGSKA come from the germline V gene (reference sequence). The V end lost 8 bases, the J end lost 2 bases, and 9 bases lay between the germline ends. This CDR3 spans 11 amino acids. Here the CDR3 reads CSPRVQETQYF. CDR3 in DNA: TGCAGTCCTCGGGTTCAAGAGACCCAGTACTTC.

This chain connects TRBV27 to TRBJ2-2; 11 nucleotides align to TRBD2. V lost 3 bases, J lost 5 bases, and 2 bases stayed unmatched. The germline CDR1 and CDR2 sequences are MNHEY and SMNVEV (reference sequence). The CDR3 contains 15 residues. This chain's CDR3 is CASSFRLAGTGELFF. The CDR3 DNA follows: TGTGCCAGCAGTTTCCGACTAGCGGGAACCGGGGAGCTGTTTTTT.

This clone has only a few counts. The chain links TRBV4-1 to TRBJ1-4; 7 bases are shared with TRBD1. The CDR3 totals 20 residues. The V gene end was trimmed by 1 base and the J gene end by 2 bases; junction bases not matched to a gene: 16. Germline V gene lookup returns CDR1 MGHRA and CDR2 YSYEKL. CDR3 region: CASSQGGIQGRRGTNEKLFF. CDR3 coding DNA: TGCGCCAGCAGCCAAGGGGGGATACAGGGGAGAAGGGGCACTAATGAAAAACTGTTTTTT.

This clone was seen a single time. This chain connects TRBV14 to TRBJ2-5, with D unclear. Per the germline V gene, CDR1 is SGHDN and CDR2 is FVKESK. The CDR3 runs to 14 residues. Trimming removed 4 bases from V and 4 bases from J, with 13 bases in between. The CDR3 spells CASSRSLLRETQYF. Written as DNA, the CDR3 is TGTGCCAGCAGCCGATCTCTGCTCAGAGAGACCCAGTACTTC.

V usage is TRBV7-6 and J usage is TRBJ2-1; 11 nucleotides line up with TRBD2. Germline V lookup: CDR1 SGHVS, CDR2 FNYEAQ. The CDR3 consists of 15 residues. With 5 bases clipped from V and 3 bases from J, the junction kept 3 bases outside the gene matches. CDR3 region: CASSQTSGGYNEQFF. In DNA, the CDR3 is TGTGCCAGCAGCCAAACTAGCGGGGGCTACAATGAGCAGTTCTTC.

This chain links TRBV19 with TRBJ2-5; either TRBD1 or TRBD2 may fit D (5 bases each). Germline values: CDR1 LNHDA, CDR2 SQIVND (reference sequence). V was cut by 4 bases and J by 1 base, with 7 bases left in between. CDR3 size: 13 residues. The CDR3 coding sequence is TGTGCCAGTAGTAGGGGGTTCCAAGAGACCCAGTACTTC. Encoded protein: CASSRGFQETQYF.